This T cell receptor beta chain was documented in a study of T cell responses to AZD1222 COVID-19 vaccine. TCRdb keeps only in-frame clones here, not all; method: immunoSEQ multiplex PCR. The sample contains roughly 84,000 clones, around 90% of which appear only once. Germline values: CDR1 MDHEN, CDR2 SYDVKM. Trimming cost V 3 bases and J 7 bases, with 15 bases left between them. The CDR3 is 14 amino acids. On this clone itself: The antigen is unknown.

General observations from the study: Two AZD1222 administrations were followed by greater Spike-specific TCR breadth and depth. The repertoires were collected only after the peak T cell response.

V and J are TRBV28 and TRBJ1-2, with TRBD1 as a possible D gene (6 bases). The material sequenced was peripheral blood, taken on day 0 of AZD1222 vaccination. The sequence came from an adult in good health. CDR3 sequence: CASSFGTSRGGYTF. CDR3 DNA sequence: TGTGCCAGCAGTTTCGGGACATCGCGTGGTGGCTACACCTTC.